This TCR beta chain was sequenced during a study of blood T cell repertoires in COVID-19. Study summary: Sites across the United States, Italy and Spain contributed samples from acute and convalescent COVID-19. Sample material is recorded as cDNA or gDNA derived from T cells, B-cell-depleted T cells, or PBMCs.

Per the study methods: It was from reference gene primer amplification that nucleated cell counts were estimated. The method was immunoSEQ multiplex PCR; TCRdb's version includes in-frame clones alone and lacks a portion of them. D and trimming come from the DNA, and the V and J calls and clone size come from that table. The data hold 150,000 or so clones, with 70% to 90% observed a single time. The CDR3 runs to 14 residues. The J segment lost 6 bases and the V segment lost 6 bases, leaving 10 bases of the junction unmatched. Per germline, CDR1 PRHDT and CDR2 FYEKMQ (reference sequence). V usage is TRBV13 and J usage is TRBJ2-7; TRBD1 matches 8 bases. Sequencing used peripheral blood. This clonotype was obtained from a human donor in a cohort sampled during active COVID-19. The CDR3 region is CASRPGGRGPEQYF. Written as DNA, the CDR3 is TGTGCCAGCAGACCCGGTGGCAGGGGGCCCGAGCAGTACTTC.